The 20 T cell receptor beta chains listed next were all sequenced from one sample in a study of T cell responses to AZD1222 COVID-19 vaccine. Measured with immunoSEQ multiplex PCR; TCRdb has only the in-frame clones, and not every one. The sample consists of more than 95,000 clones, roughly nine tenths of them appearing once. This specimen was peripheral blood, taken on day 0 of AZD1222 vaccination. The receptors were sampled from an adult in good health.

The chain employs TRBV28 and TRBJ1-2; 11 nucleotides match TRBD1. Germline loops: CDR1 MDHEN, CDR2 SYDVKM. CDR3 length equals 14 residues. V lost 7 bases and J lost 3; bases outside the gene matches: 4. The CDR3 sequence: CASIVDRGHYGYTF. CDR3 DNA: TGTGCCAGCATTGTGGACAGGGGGCACTATGGCTACACCTTC.

The chain recombines TRBV10-2 with TRBJ1-2; D is possibly TRBD1 (6 bases). CDR1 is WSHSY, CDR2 SAAADI, per germline. Trimming shortened V by 8 bases and J by 7 bases, and 14 bases separated the two germline ends. This CDR3 is built from 12 residues. This CDR3 is CASSQGSSGYTF. The CDR3 region has the DNA TGCGCCAGCTCTCAGGGGTCCTCTGGCTACACCTTC.

V is TRBV6-5 and J is TRBJ1-4; 10 bases map to TRBD1. The junction had 10 bases not matched to a gene; V was cut back by 2 bases and J by 10 bases. The CDR3 totals 16 residues. Per germline, CDR1 MNHEY and CDR2 SVGAGI. CDR3 loop: CASSYTLGQGIAKLFF. In DNA, the CDR3 is TGTGCCAGCAGTTACACCCTGGGACAGGGGATCGCAAAACTGTTTTTT.

The rearrangement links TRBV6-5 to TRBJ1-6; 8 bases are shared with TRBD1. After removal of 6 bases from V and 7 bases from J, the junction contained 5 bases not matched to a gene. The CDR3 sequence is 14 residues long. The germline gives CDR1 MNHEY, CDR2 SVGAGI. The DNA for the CDR3 is TGTGCCAGCAGCGTGGACAGGGCAAATTCACCCCTCCACTTT. Its protein product is CASSVDRANSPLHF.

This rearrangement joins TRBV7-6 to TRBJ2-3; D is unclear. Germline CDR1 SGHVS, CDR2 FNYEAQ. This CDR3 comprises 11 residues. Deletions cut 5 bases from V and 3 bases from J, with 3 bases between. The CDR3 nucleotides read TGTGCCAGCAGCCCGACAGATACGCAGTATTTT. It translates to CASSPTDTQYF.

The rearrangement joins TRBV6-5 to TRBJ1-5, with D perhaps matching TRBD1 (6 bases). This CDR3 has 14 residues. Trimming shortened V by 6 bases and J by 4 bases, and 13 bases separated the two germline ends. Germline V gene data show CDR1 as MNHEY and CDR2 as SVGAGI. This chain's CDR3 is CASRVGQFNQPQHF. CDR3 nucleotide sequence: TGTGCCAGCAGGGTTGGACAGTTTAATCAGCCCCAGCATTTT.

There are a few counts of this clone. V usage is TRBV27 and J usage is TRBJ2-7; weak D call: TRBD1 (6 bases). CDR1 is MNHEY, CDR2 SMNVEV, per germline (reference sequence). This CDR3 is 15 amino acids long. V was shortened by 4 bases and J by 2 bases, with 15 bases between the two germline ends. For the CDR3, the DNA is TGTGCCAGCAGTTCACAGGGTGGTAGGCCCTACGAGCAGTACTTC. It translates to CASSSQGGRPYEQYF.

The chain recombines TRBV3-1 (or the pseudogene TRBV3-2) with TRBJ2-5, with D possibly matching TRBD1 (5 bases). The J call could be wrong; TRBJ2-7 is a better fit for the DNA end. From germline, CDR1 is LGHDT and CDR2 YNNKEL (reference sequence). This CDR3 comprises 14 residues. As DNA, the CDR3 is TGTGCCAGCAGCCAAGCTGACAGAAGCTACGAGCAGTACTTC. This encodes CASSQADRSYEQYF.

The chain carries TRBV7-9 and TRBJ1-1, with a tentative D call TRBD1 (6 bases). The germline V gene has CDR1 SEHNR and CDR2 FQNEAQ (reference sequence). V lost 5 bases to trimming and J lost 0 bases, with 16 bases between them. The CDR3 totals 16 residues. The CDR3, as DNA: TGTGCCAGCAGCCCCAGGGCGGGGGCAATGAACACTGAAGCTTTCTTT. This translates into CASSPRAGAMNTEAFF.

This rearrangement joins TRBV3-1 (or the pseudogene TRBV3-2) to TRBJ1-2, with unresolved D. The CDR3 consists of 14 residues. Germline V gene sequence: CDR1 LGHDT, CDR2 YNNKEL (reference sequence). V was trimmed by 4 bases and J by 4 bases, leaving 13 bases between them. CDR3 sequence reads: CASSPLDARYGYTF. The CDR3 nucleotides are TGTGCCAGCAGCCCCTTGGACGCTCGCTATGGCTACACCTTC.

The rearrangement links TRBV5-1 to TRBJ2-2, with 10 bases that match TRBD2. V lost 6 bases and J lost 4; bases outside the gene matches: 15. Germline V CDR1 and CDR2: SGHRS, YFSETQ. The CDR3 runs 18 residues. Written as DNA, the CDR3 is TGCGCCAGCATAAAATCCCCTTGGACTAGCGGAGCCACCGGGGAGCTGTTTTTT. This sequence encodes CASIKSPWTSGATGELFF.

This chain connects TRBV9 to TRBJ1-1; 7 nucleotides align to TRBD1. Per the germline V gene, CDR1 is SGDLS and CDR2 is YYNGEE. The CDR3 covers 14 residues. V lost 3 bases to trimming and J lost 2 bases; unmatched junction nucleotides: 4. CDR3 sequence (DNA): TGTGCCAGCAGCGACCGGGACAGTAACACTGAAGCTTTCTTT. This encodes CASSDRDSNTEAFF.

The chain couples TRBV27 to TRBJ1-6; a possible D gene is TRBD1 (6 bases). V shed 8 bases and J shed 11 bases, with 22 bases lying between them. The CDR3 sequence is 15 residues long. Germline V gives CDR1 MNHEY, CDR2 SMNVEV (reference sequence). CDR3 sequence reads: CASRPGAAGKPPLHF. DNA for the CDR3: TGTGCCAGCCGCCCAGGGGCGGCGGGTAAACCACCCCTCCACTTT.

The chain joins TRBV19 to TRBJ1-2, with D unclear. The CDR3 runs to 16 residues. V lost 3 bases and J lost 6, with 20 bases in between. In germline, CDR1 is LNHDA, CDR2 SQIVND (reference sequence). CDR3 loop: CASSMVPRGRLDGYTF. As DNA, the CDR3 is TGTGCCAGTAGTATGGTTCCGCGCGGCAGGTTGGATGGCTACACCTTC.

V gene TRBV28 combines with J gene TRBJ2-7; 7 bases fit TRBD1. CDR3 length equals 16 residues. The V gene end was trimmed by 5 bases and the J gene end by 2 bases; junction bases not matched to a gene: 12. Germline V gene lookup returns CDR1 MDHEN and CDR2 SYDVKM. CDR3 sequence reads: CASSLLYKGAPYEQYF. DNA for the CDR3: TGTGCCAGCAGTCTCCTATATAAGGGGGCTCCCTACGAGCAGTACTTC.

The J gene is TRBJ2-1, the V gene TRBV3-1 (or the pseudogene TRBV3-2); 12 bases are shared with TRBD2. The germline gives CDR1 LGHDT, CDR2 YNNKEL (reference sequence). CDR3 length: 15 residues. With V trimmed by 7 bases and J by 7 bases, 8 bases remained unmatched. Here the CDR3 reads CASTPTSGSGNEQFF. CDR3 in DNA: TGTGCCAGCACACCGACTAGCGGGAGCGGTAATGAGCAGTTCTTC.

In this sample, this clone turned up a few times. Other DNA sequences in this sample translate to the same CDR3. The genes are TRBV6-4 and TRBJ2-1; D ambiguous. Germline V lookup: CDR1 MRHNA, CDR2 SNTAGT. The CDR3 runs to 13 residues. V lost 2 bases and J 0 bases, leaving 2 bases between the germline ends. CDR3: CASSDGSYNEQFF. The CDR3 DNA reads as TGTGCCAGCAGTGACGGCTCCTACAATGAGCAGTTCTTC.

This chain links TRBV11-2 with TRBJ2-3; 7 nucleotides agree with TRBD1. The CDR3 contains 16 residues. V lost 3 bases and J lost 3; bases outside the gene matches: 9. CDR1 is SGHAT and CDR2 is FQNNGV in the germline V gene. CDR3: CASSLQQGRGTDTQYF. CDR3 nucleotide sequence: TGTGCCAGCAGCTTGCAACAGGGGAGAGGGACAGATACGCAGTATTTT.

The CDR3 coding sequence is TGTGCCAGCAGCCAATCTCACAGCTCGGGGGAAAAACTGTTTTTT. This translates into CASSQSHSSGEKLFF. This chain uses TRBV3-1 (or the pseudogene TRBV3-2) with TRBJ1-4; D is uncertain. Per the germline V gene, CDR1 is LGHDT and CDR2 is YNNKEL (reference sequence). Trimming left V 2 bases short and J 8 bases short, with 15 bases between. This CDR3 is built from 15 residues.

This chain uses TRBV2 with TRBJ1-1; tentatively, D is TRBD1 (6 bases). V lost 5 bases and J 6 bases, leaving 10 bases between the germline ends. The CDR3 has 12 amino acids. Germline-derived CDR1 and CDR2 are SNHLY and FYNNEI. The CDR3 coding sequence is TGTGCCAGCAGTCAGGACAGAGCTGAAGCTTTCTTT. Residues: CASSQDRAEAFF.